Shown below are 9 T cell receptor beta chains from a single sample sequenced in a study of blood T cells in healthy people across ages. Alongside a J-beta primer mix, a sample-barcoded 5' primer served in a second PCR lasting roughly 6 to 11 cycles. MiXCR was run by TCRdb on the 5' RACE reads, yielding one entry per CDR3 protein. The sample records hundreds of thousands of distinct CDR3 sequences, roughly 60% being singletons. The sample taken for sequencing was blood. The receptors originated from a man in his thirties or forties in good health.

The rearrangement joins TRBV6-1 to TRBJ2-7; 8 bases are a match to TRBD1. The ends lost 4 bases at V and 2 bases at J; junction bases unmatched: 4. Germline V gene data show CDR1 as MNHNS and CDR2 as SASEGT. CDR3 size: 14 residues. The CDR3 region is CASSGGQVTYEQYF. The CDR3 DNA sequence: TGTGCCAGCAGTGGGGGACAGGTCACCTACGAGCAGTACTTC.

This chain links TRBV6-5 with TRBJ2-3; unclear D gene. CDR1 and CDR2 (germline): MNHEY, SVGAGI. Trimming removed 5 bases from V and 2 bases from J, with 8 bases in between. This CDR3 spans 13 amino acids. CDR3 in amino acids: CASSSFLTDTQYF. The DNA of the CDR3 is TGTGCCAGCAGTAGTTTCCTCACAGATACGCAGTATTTT.

J is TRBJ1-1 and V is TRBV20-1, with D tentatively TRBD1 (5 bases). Germline CDR1 DFQATT, CDR2 SNEGSKA (reference sequence). V gave up 5 bases and J gave up 1 base, with 11 bases separating them. The CDR3 sequence is 13 residues long. CDR3 sequence: CSAYDSRNTEAFF. CDR3 nucleotide sequence: TGCAGTGCTTACGACAGCCGGAACACTGAAGCTTTCTTT.

This clonotype was picked up many times. The V and J genes are TRBV21-1 and TRBJ1-2; the table's D call TRBD1 went unverified against the DNA. TRBV21-1 is recorded as a pseudogene. The CDR3 loop spans 16 amino acids. Written as DNA, the CDR3 is TGTGCCAGCAGCAAAGGGGGACAGCGAGCTAACTATGGCTACACCTTC. This sequence encodes CASSKGGQRANYGYTF.

V usage is TRBV6-2 or TRBV6-3 and J usage is TRBJ2-4; 11 nucleotides agree with TRBD1. Germline V gives CDR1 MNHEY, CDR2 SVGEGT. The CDR3 runs to 15 residues. The ends lost 6 bases at V and 7 bases at J; junction bases unmatched: 8. As DNA, the CDR3 is TGTGCCAGCAGATCATCCGGGACAGGGGGTAACATTCAGTACTTC. It encodes CASRSSGTGGNIQYF.

V is TRBV7-9 and J is TRBJ2-7, with TRBD2 as a possible D gene (5 bases). The CDR3 contains 14 residues. Germline lookup yields CDR1 SEHNR and CDR2 FQNEAQ (reference sequence). V was clipped by 7 bases and J by 2 bases, with 15 bases between them. The CDR3 reads CASTLRVSTYEQYF. DNA for the CDR3: TGTGCCAGCACCTTGAGGGTGTCTACCTACGAGCAGTACTTC.

This clonotype was observed a few times. This chain joins TRBV29-1 and TRBJ2-7, with 7 bases matching TRBD1. The trim removed 2 bases at V and 3 bases at J, leaving 4 bases unmatched. Per germline, CDR1 SQVTM and CDR2 ANQGSEA. The CDR3 has 13 residues. The CDR3 loop is CSVESDRSYEQYF. The CDR3 DNA reads as TGCAGCGTTGAATCGGACAGGAGCTACGAGCAGTACTTC.

V gene TRBV2 combines with J gene TRBJ1-2; 8 bases line up with TRBD1. The germline CDR1 and CDR2 sequences are SNHLY and FYNNEI. This CDR3 is 14 amino acids long. The ends lost 2 bases at V and 3 bases at J; junction bases unmatched: 2. For the CDR3, the DNA is TGTGCCAGCAGTGAAAGGACAGGGCACTATGGCTACACCTTC. Its translation: CASSERTGHYGYTF. Together with reference TRBV2 and TRBJ1-2, the CDR3 gives the full variable domain: EPEVTQTPSHQVTQMGQEVILRCVPISNHLYFYWYRQILGQKVEFLVSFYNNEISEKSEIFDDQFSVERPDGSNFTLKIRSTKLEDSAMYFCASSERTGHYGYTFGSGTRLTVV.

The chain employs TRBV21-1 and TRBJ2-4; the tabulated D call, TRBD1, remains unverified against the DNA. TRBJ2-7 explains the end of the DNA better; the J call may be wrong. TRBV21-1 is labeled a pseudogene. The length of the CDR3 is 14 residues. The CDR3 nucleotides are TGTGCCAGCAGCGCCTCACAGGGATGCTACGAGCAGTACTTC. The encoded protein is CASSASQGCYEQYF.